The entry below describes one T cell receptor (beta chain). Germline loops: CDR1 GTSNPN, CDR2 SVGIG (reference sequence). CDR3 length equals 14 residues. Trimming cost V 4 bases and J 0 bases; bases outside gene matches: 2. The sample is drawn from a study of control samples from healthy donors and cancer patients. Profiling relied on immunoSEQ multiplex PCR, and the TCRdb table lists in-frame clones only, not all of them. This sample has some 120,000 clones, with around 90% found just once. The chain has TRBV30 and TRBJ1-3; TRBD1 aligns across 8 bases. This receptor was identified in a man between 40 and 49 years old in good health. The material sequenced was blood. The CDR3 sequence: CAWKDRDSGNTIYF. In nucleotides, the CDR3 is TGTGCCTGGAAGGACAGGGACTCTGGAAACACCATATATTTT.